This section outlines one T cell receptor (beta chain) sequence together with its context. An end of the junction does not agree with germline; a read error may underlie this. The PCR contained 60 Vbeta and 13 Jbeta primers. Here immunoSEQ multiplex PCR was the method, and the copy in TCRdb shows in-frame clones only, minus some. The table has 110,000 to 150,000 clones, about 84% seen once. This entry comes from a study of cytomegalovirus exposure and HLA in healthy donors. The germline CDR1 and CDR2 sequences are SEHNR and FQNEAQ (reference sequence). CDR3 length: 18 amino acids. Material for sequencing was PBMCs. This clonotype was obtained from a woman in her late teens or twenties in good health and CMV-seropositive. This rearrangement joins TRBV7-9 to TRBJ2-1; the match to TRBD2 covers 9 bases. In DNA form, the CDR3 reads TGTTCCAGTAGCCCTCAACAGGGTAGCGGGGGCTCCTACAATGAGCAGTTCTTC. Protein product: CSSSPQQGSGGSYNEQFF. Together with reference TRBV7-9 and TRBJ2-1, the CDR3 gives the full variable domain: DTGVSQNPRHKITKRGQNVTFRCDPISEHNRLYWYRQTLGQGPEFLTYFQNEAQLEKSRLLSDRFSAERPKGSFSTLEIQRTEQGDSAMYLCSSSPQQGSGGSYNEQFFGPGTRLTVL.